This T cell receptor (beta chain) was recovered during a study of blood T cell repertoires in COVID-19. At the level of the study: The cDNA or gDNA used as material had been derived from T cells, B-cell-depleted T cells, or PBMCs.

TCRdb keeps only in-frame clones here, not all; method: immunoSEQ multiplex PCR. Among roughly 32,000 clones listed, 75% were seen once. Germline-derived CDR1 and CDR2 are SGHNT and YYREEE (reference sequence). The CDR3 length is 14 residues. V was shortened by 0 bases and J by 7 bases, with 13 bases between the two germline ends. The receptor comes from a man at least 80 years old with active or convalescent COVID-19. The source material was peripheral blood. This chain joins TRBV5-4 and TRBJ1-2, with D uncertain. For the CDR3, the DNA is TGTGCCAGCAGCTTGGTTCTCGAGGGTTCTGGCTACACCTTC. Translating it yields CASSLVLEGSGYTF.